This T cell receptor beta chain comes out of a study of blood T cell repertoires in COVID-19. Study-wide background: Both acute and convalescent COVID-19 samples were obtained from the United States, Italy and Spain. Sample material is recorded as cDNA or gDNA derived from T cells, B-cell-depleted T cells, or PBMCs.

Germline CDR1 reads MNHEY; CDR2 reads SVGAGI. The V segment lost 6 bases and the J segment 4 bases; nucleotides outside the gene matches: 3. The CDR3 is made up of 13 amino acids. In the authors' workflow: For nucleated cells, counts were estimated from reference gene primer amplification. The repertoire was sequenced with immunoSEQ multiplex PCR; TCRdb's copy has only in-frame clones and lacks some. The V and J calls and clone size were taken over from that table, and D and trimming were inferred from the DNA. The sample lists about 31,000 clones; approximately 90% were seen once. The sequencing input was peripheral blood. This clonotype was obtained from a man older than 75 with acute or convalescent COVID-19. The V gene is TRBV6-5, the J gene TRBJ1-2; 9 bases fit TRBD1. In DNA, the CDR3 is TGTGCCAGCAGGGGGACAGGGATCTATGGCTACACCTTC. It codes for CASRGTGIYGYTF.